This entry features one TCR beta chain sequence. Other DNA sequences in the sample encode the same CDR3. Profiled with immunoSEQ multiplex PCR; TCRdb holds only in-frame clones, not every one. The table has under 500,000 clones, 85% to 90% seen once. These data originate in a study of blood T cell repertoires in COVID-19. Study as a whole: T cells, B-cell-depleted T cells, or PBMCs supplied cDNA or gDNA.

This CDR3 has 12 amino acids. Trimming removed 0 bases at V and 5 bases at J, with 5 bases between. CDR1 is SGHDT, CDR2 YYEEEE, per germline. What was sequenced was PBMCs or T cells enriched from blood (not recorded which). The V gene is TRBV5-6, the J gene TRBJ1-2; D might be TRBD1 (5 bases). The sequence was obtained from a man aged 25-45 years who had recovered from COVID-19. The chain's CDR3 is CASSLAGYGYTF. CDR3 nucleotide sequence: TGTGCCAGCAGCTTGGCAGGGTATGGCTACACCTTC.